This T cell receptor (beta chain) appears in the sequencing data of a study of CD8 T cells in Susac syndrome. Regarding the study as a whole: It was acknowledged by the study that relatively few individuals were included in its TCR sequencing and HLA analysis.

From blood CD8+ and CD4+ T cells, the TCR beta chain was sequenced. Purification of the CD8+ and CD4+ T cells relied on negative isolation, and TEMRA cells underwent FACS enrichment. There are 11 residues in the CDR3. V was cut by 6 bases and J by 7 bases, with 7 bases left in between. Germline CDR1 is SNHLY and CDR2 is FYNNEI. Reverse transcription used about 0.5 to 1 ug RNA and random hexamers. The authors amplified TCR beta CDR3 across 54 Vbeta and 13 Jbeta using immunoSEQ multiplex PCR. TCRdb re-derived calls from the immunoSEQ multiplex PCR reads in MiXCR, one entry per CDR3 protein. This sample has 250,000 to 300,000 distinct CDR3 sequences; approximately 90% occur once, and the top ten carry around 0.18%. To note about this clonotype: Its antigen is unidentified.

The sample was CD8+ T cells from PBMCs. The clonotype originates from a human donor with multiple sclerosis. The chain has TRBV2 and TRBJ2-1; maybe TRBD1 (5 bases). CDR3 in DNA: TGTGCCAGCAGCAGGGTGAATGAGCAGTTCTTC. It translates to CASSRVNEQFF.